The 27 T cell receptor beta chains in this list originate from one sample, sequenced in a study of healthy donors' naive CD4 and CD8 T cells. Starting from about 470 ng of total RNA, TCR libraries were made with linear amplification. MiXCR, run by TCRdb on the reads, gives a single entry per CDR3 protein. Of about 200,000 distinct CDR3 sequences listed, around 70% are singletons. The specimen sequenced was naive CD4+ and CD8+ T cells sorted from blood, pooled from several donors. The source of these receptors is a pool of human donors in good health; the sample pools cells from several healthy donors.

Comments on this clonotype: The junction differs from germline at one of its ends, possibly a read error. The chain has TRBV20-1 and TRBJ2-3; possible D gene TRBD1, 6 bases. CDR1 is DFQATT, CDR2 SNEGSKA, per germline (reference sequence). CDR3 length: 15 residues. The CDR3 region has the DNA TGCAGTGCCAGAGCCTTCGGACAGCCCACAGATACGCAGTATTTT. Its translation is CSARAFGQPTDTQYF.

The J gene is TRBJ2-1, the V gene TRBV11-2, with D perhaps matching TRBD2 (5 bases). The CDR3 is made up of 15 amino acids. The V end was cut by 4 bases, the J end by 7 bases, with 17 bases between. Germline values: CDR1 SGHAT, CDR2 FQNNGV. The CDR3 nucleotides read TGTGCCAGCAGCTCCTCCGGACTGGTGGCGAATGAGCAGTTCTTC. Translation gives CASSSSGLVANEQFF.

This sequence joins TRBV6-2 or TRBV6-3 and TRBJ2-7, with D perhaps TRBD1 or TRBD2 (6 bases each). Germline V gene data show CDR1 as MNHEY and CDR2 as SVGEGT. The CDR3 runs to 14 residues. V lost 10 bases and J lost 2, with 18 bases in between. This CDR3 reads CATDGGAQPYEQYF. DNA for the CDR3: TGTGCCACCGACGGGGGCGCGCAGCCCTACGAGCAGTACTTC.

This rearrangement joins TRBV5-1 to TRBJ1-1; D remains unclear. CDR1 is SGHRS, CDR2 YFSETQ, per germline. CDR3 length: 14 residues. V lost 0 bases to trimming and J lost 1 base, with 7 bases between them. CDR3 residues: CASSLGSRNTEAFF. As DNA, the CDR3 is TGCGCCAGCAGCTTGGGTTCTCGGAACACTGAAGCTTTCTTT. Together with reference TRBV5-1 and TRBJ1-1, the CDR3 gives the full variable domain: KAGVTQTPRYLIKTRGQQVTLSCSPISGHRSVSWYQQTPGQGLQFLFEYFSETQRNKGNFPGRFSGRQFSNSRSEMNVSTLELGDSALYLCASSLGSRNTEAFFGQGTRLTVV.

The chain links TRBV29-1 to TRBJ2-5; D gene unclear. V was pared by 6 bases and J by 0 bases, with 11 bases between. Germline loops: CDR1 SQVTM, CDR2 ANQGSEA. The CDR3 has 13 residues. The CDR3 DNA follows: TGCAGCGTACCAGGACGGAACCAAGAGACCCAGTACTTC. Protein product: CSVPGRNQETQYF. The variable domain in full, with the rest retrieved from reference TRBV29-1 and TRBJ2-5, is SAVISQKPSRDICQRGTSLTIQCQVDSQVTMMFWYRQQPGQSLTLIATANQGSEATYESGFVIDKFPISRPNLTFSTLTVSNMSPEDSSIYLCSVPGRNQETQYFGPGTRLLVL.

The chain combines TRBV19 with TRBJ1-1; D not certain. This CDR3 has 14 residues. V gave up 7 bases and J gave up 1 base, with 13 bases separating them. Germline V lookup: CDR1 LNHDA, CDR2 SQIVND (reference sequence). CDR3 region: CASTPEGGNTEAFF. The CDR3 DNA reads TGTGCCAGTACCCCTGAGGGAGGGAACACTGAAGCTTTCTTT.

The chain couples TRBV30 to TRBJ2-7, with 8 bases identical to TRBD1. Germline trimming cut 5 bases from V and 2 bases from J; bases unmatched to any gene: 14. There are 16 residues in the CDR3. Germline CDR1 GTSNPN, CDR2 SVGIG (reference sequence). The CDR3 loop is CAWGTPMDRDPYEQYF. The CDR3 region has the DNA TGTGCCTGGGGTACCCCGATGGACAGGGACCCCTACGAGCAGTACTTC.

Remarks on this clonotype: It is likely a read error, because the conserved phenylalanine at the end of the CDR3 is missing. No DNA is shown, since the ends of the CDR3 on it are uncertain; the CDR3 is the one TCRdb lists. This chain connects TRBV6-6 to TRBJ2-7; the table's D call, TRBD2, was not checked against the DNA. CDR1 and CDR2 from the germline V gene are MNHNY and SVGAGI (reference sequence). The CDR3 extends over 11 residues, inclusive of both ends. CDR3 amino acids: CARQSRVRAVL.

As to this clonotype: A junction boundary mismatches the germline segment, possibly from a read error. The chain joins TRBV6-5 to TRBJ1-3; 8 bases align to TRBD1. CDR1 and CDR2 (germline): MNHEY, SVGAGI. There are 14 residues in the CDR3. CDR3 loop: CASSYSAIQGVLDF. DNA of the CDR3: TGTGCCAGCAGTTACAGCGCGATACAGGGGGTTTTGGATTTT.

This chain joins TRBV5-4 and TRBJ2-5; no clear D. This CDR3 is built from 11 residues. The ends were cut back, 4 bases at V and 0 bases at J, with 1 base in the middle. The V gene's germline CDR1 is SGHNT and CDR2 YYREEE (reference sequence). The CDR3 DNA reads TGTGCCAGCAGCGACCAAGAGACCCAGTACTTC. It translates to CASSDQETQYF.

The CDR3 is CSAGLAYNEQFF. CDR3 bases: TGCAGCGCCGGACTAGCCTACAATGAGCAGTTCTTC. The chain recombines TRBV29-1 with TRBJ2-1; 7 bases match TRBD2. Germline V gene data show CDR1 as SQVTM and CDR2 as ANQGSEA. Losses at the gene ends were 7 bases for V and 2 bases for J; bases not matched to a gene: 2. The CDR3 loop spans 12 amino acids.

The chain links TRBV6-5 to TRBJ2-7; TRBD2 might be the D (6 bases). CDR1 and CDR2 from the germline V gene are MNHEY and SVGAGI. The germline V and J ends were trimmed by 0 bases and 2 bases, with 11 bases remaining between them. The CDR3 length is 15 residues. The DNA of the CDR3 is TGTGCCAGCAGTTACTCGGCTAGCGTCCCCTACGAGCAGTACTTC. It codes for CASSYSASVPYEQYF.

V usage is TRBV11-2 and J usage is TRBJ1-2, with 8 bases identical to TRBD1. Germline CDR1 SGHAT, CDR2 FQNNGV. V gave up 5 bases and J gave up 8 bases; unmatched junction bases: 10. The CDR3 is made up of 14 amino acids. CDR3 coding DNA: TGTGCCAGCAGCGGAGCGGACAGGGTCTGGGGCTACACCTTC. Translated: CASSGADRVWGYTF. Combining the CDR3 with reference TRBV11-2 and TRBJ1-2 gives the whole variable domain EAGVAQSPRYKIIEKRQSVAFWCNPISGHATLYWYQQILGQGPKLLIQFQNNGVVDDSQLPKDRFSAERLKGVDSTLKIQPAKLEDSAVYLCASSGADRVWGYTFGSGTRLTVV.

This clonotype was picked up one time. This chain joins TRBV5-5 and TRBJ2-7; D unresolved. CDR3 length: 13 residues. The germline V gene has CDR1 SGHKS and CDR2 YYEKEE (reference sequence). V dropped 1 base and J dropped 8 bases, with 13 bases sitting between them. Here the CDR3 reads CASSLSAASQQYF. CDR3 DNA sequence: TGTGCCAGCAGCTTGAGCGCGGCATCTCAGCAGTACTTC.

This clonotype was detected a few times. This chain links TRBV29-1 with TRBJ2-3; 9 bases map to TRBD2. Germline assignment: CDR1 SQVTM and CDR2 ANQGSEA. The CDR3 spans 14 residues. V shed 4 bases, J shed 4 bases, and the junction held 6 bases outside the gene matches. The CDR3 bases are TGCAGCGTTGCTGCTAGCGGGGCGGCAGATACGCAGTATTTT. It yields the protein CSVAASGAADTQYF.

The rearrangement joins TRBV5-4 to TRBJ2-7; perhaps TRBD1 as D (5 bases). In germline, CDR1 is SGHNT, CDR2 YYREEE (reference sequence). This CDR3 is built from 14 residues. The V end lost 1 base, the J end lost 2 bases, and 10 bases lay between the germline ends. CDR3 nucleotide sequence: TGTGCCAGCAGCTTGAAGCAGGGCCCCTACGAGCAGTACTTC. Its translation is CASSLKQGPYEQYF.

The sample holds a few counts of this clonotype. The genes are TRBV6-2 or TRBV6-3 and TRBJ2-7; no definite D call. The length of the CDR3 is 13 residues. Germline V gene lookup returns CDR1 MNHEY and CDR2 SVGEGT. The V and J ends lost 6 bases and 1 base respectively, with 10 bases between them. The CDR3 nucleotides read TGTGCCAGCAGCCCGGACGGTTCCTACGAGCAGTACTTC. Its translation: CASSPDGSYEQYF.

The CDR3 region is CSVVLVLAGGGFNTDTQYF. In DNA form, the CDR3 reads TGCAGCGTTGTTTTGGTTCTAGCGGGAGGTGGGTTTAACACAGATACGCAGTATTTT. The chain employs TRBV29-1 and TRBJ2-3, with 11 bases that match TRBD2. Germline CDR1 and CDR2: SQVTM and ANQGSEA. V was clipped by 4 bases and J by 2 bases; unmatched bases: 17. This CDR3 is built from 19 residues.

The chain links TRBV20-1 to TRBJ1-2, with D unresolved. V was pared by 0 bases and J by 8 bases, with 13 bases between. Per germline, CDR1 DFQATT and CDR2 SNEGSKA (reference sequence). This CDR3 comprises 13 residues. Here the CDR3 reads CSARDEREDGYTF. CDR3 nucleotides: TGCAGTGCTAGAGATGAACGGGAGGACGGCTACACCTTC.

The chain is built from TRBV27 and TRBJ2-7, with TRBD1 matching 9 bases. V gave up 6 bases and J gave up 5 bases; unmatched junction bases: 5. The CDR3 consists of 13 residues. Germline V gene sequence: CDR1 MNHEY, CDR2 SMNVEV (reference sequence). CDR3 sequence reads: CASRGQGFDEQYF. CDR3 coding DNA: TGTGCCAGCAGAGGACAGGGGTTCGACGAGCAGTACTTC.

The DNA of the CDR3 is TGCAGCGCTCGGACCGGGCAGGACGAGCAGTACTTC. Its protein product is CSARTGQDEQYF. This chain connects TRBV29-1 to TRBJ2-7; D unclear. This CDR3 contains 12 residues. Germline CDR1 and CDR2: SQVTM and ANQGSEA. V lost 7 bases to trimming and J lost 5 bases, with 15 bases between them.

The J gene is TRBJ2-7, the V gene TRBV6-2 or TRBV6-3; D perhaps matches TRBD2 (5 bases). Trimming removed 6 bases at V and 5 bases at J, with 11 bases between. The germline V gene has CDR1 MNHEY and CDR2 SVGEGT. This CDR3 has 12 residues. The chain's CDR3 is CASSLGLDEQYF. Written as DNA, the CDR3 is TGTGCCAGCAGCCTCGGACTCGACGAGCAGTACTTC.

The CDR3, as DNA: TGTGCCAGCAGTTACGTAGGGGGTAATTACGAGCAGTACTTC. Encoded protein: CASSYVGGNYEQYF. This chain joins TRBV6-5 and TRBJ2-7, with D maybe TRBD1 (6 bases). Trimming shortened V by 2 bases and J by 4 bases, and 12 bases separated the two germline ends. Germline loops: CDR1 MNHEY, CDR2 SVGAGI. The CDR3 is made up of 14 amino acids.

The V call is TRBV19, the J call TRBJ2-1, with D tentatively TRBD1 (5 bases). Near its end, the DNA agrees better with TRBJ2-7, so the J call may be wrong. The CDR3 consists of 13 residues. The germline CDR1 and CDR2 sequences are LNHDA and SQIVND (reference sequence). The DNA of the CDR3 is TGTGCCAGTACCTCCCCAGGGACCTACGAGCAGTACTTC. Encoded protein: CASTSPGTYEQYF.

CDR3 sequence (DNA): TGTGCCAGTAGTATAGATCAGGGACTAGGGGCTGCCTACAATGAGCAGTTCTTC. Translation gives CASSIDQGLGAAYNEQFF. The chain joins TRBV19 to TRBJ2-1; 8 bases are a match to TRBD2. The CDR3 runs to 18 residues. Germline V CDR1 and CDR2: LNHDA, SQIVND (reference sequence). The junction had 9 bases not matched to a gene; V was cut back by 0 bases and J by 2 bases.

J is TRBJ2-7 and V is TRBV11-2; no firm D call. The CDR3 is made up of 13 amino acids. Germline-derived CDR1 and CDR2 are SGHAT and FQNNGV. Deletions cut 1 base from V and 6 bases from J, with 10 bases between. The CDR3 nucleotides are TGTGCCAGCAGCTTAGGACTTTTGAGCGAGCAGTACTTC. This translates into CASSLGLLSEQYF.

This clonotype was recorded once. The chain couples TRBV19 to TRBJ1-6; TRBD1 aligns across 7 bases. This CDR3 has 14 amino acids. Germline CDR1 is LNHDA and CDR2 is SQIVND (reference sequence). Unmatched junction bases numbered 1, after V lost 3 bases and J lost 5 bases. CDR3 protein: CASSMGTDNSPLHF. The CDR3 nucleotides are TGTGCCAGTAGTATGGGGACAGATAATTCACCCCTCCACTTT.